What follows is one T cell receptor beta chain and its context. Its target is not known. The CDR3 is 12 amino acids. V was clipped by 2 bases and J by 2 bases, with 7 bases between them. Germline lookup yields CDR1 DFQATT and CDR2 SNEGSKA (reference sequence). It was with unique molecular identifiers that the TCRbeta library was prepared. TCRdb independently ran MiXCR on the PCR reads; one entry per CDR3 protein. The table includes more than 400,000 distinct CDR3 sequences, about an eighth detected once. The data belong to a study of T-cell reconstitution after alpha-beta-depleted transplantation in children. Study-level findings and limits: The main origin of T-cell counts and diversity one year after transplant was newly produced T cells. About two months after transplant, alpha-beta T cells reportedly came from several hundred expanded graft clones.

The TCR originated in a female patient younger than 10 who had a stem cell transplant for aplastic anemia, so the T cells may come from the graft donor. This specimen was PBMCs, mostly from graft donor cells, taken 180 days after TCRalphabeta/CD19-depleted stem cell transplant. This chain uses TRBV20-1 with TRBJ2-7, with a possible D match to TRBD2 (5 bases). The CDR3 region has the DNA TGCAGTGCTAGAAGAGGGCCCTACGAGCAGTACTTC. Translating it yields CSARRGPYEQYF.